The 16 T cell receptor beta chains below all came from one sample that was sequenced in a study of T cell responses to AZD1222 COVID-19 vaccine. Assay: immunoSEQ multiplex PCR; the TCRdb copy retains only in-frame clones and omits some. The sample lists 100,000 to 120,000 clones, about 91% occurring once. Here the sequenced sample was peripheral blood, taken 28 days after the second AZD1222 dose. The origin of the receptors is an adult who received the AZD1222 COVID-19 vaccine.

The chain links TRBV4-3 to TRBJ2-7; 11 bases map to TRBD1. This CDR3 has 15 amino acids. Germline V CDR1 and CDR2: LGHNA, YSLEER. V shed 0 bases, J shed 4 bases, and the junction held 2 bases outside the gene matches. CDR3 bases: TGCGCCAGCAGCCAAGAGTGGGACAGGGGGTACGAGCAGTACTTC. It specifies CASSQEWDRGYEQYF.

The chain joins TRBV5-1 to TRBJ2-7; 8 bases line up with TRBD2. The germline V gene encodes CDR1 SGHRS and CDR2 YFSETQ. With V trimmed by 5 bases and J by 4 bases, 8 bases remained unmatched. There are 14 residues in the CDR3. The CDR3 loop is CASRTSSGLYEQYF. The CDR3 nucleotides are TGCGCCAGCAGAACGTCTAGCGGGCTTTACGAGCAGTACTTC.

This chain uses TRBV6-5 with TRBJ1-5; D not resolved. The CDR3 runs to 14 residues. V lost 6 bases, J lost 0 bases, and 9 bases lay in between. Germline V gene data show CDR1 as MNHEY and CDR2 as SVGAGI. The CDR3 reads CASRRVNSNQPQHF. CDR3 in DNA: TGTGCCAGCAGGAGGGTGAATAGCAATCAGCCCCAGCATTTT.

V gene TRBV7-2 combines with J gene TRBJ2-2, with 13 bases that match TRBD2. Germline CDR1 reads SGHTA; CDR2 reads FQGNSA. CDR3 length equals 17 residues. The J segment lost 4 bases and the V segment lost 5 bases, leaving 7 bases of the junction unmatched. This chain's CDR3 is CASSAGGLAGVTGELFF. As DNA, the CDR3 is TGTGCCAGCAGCGCCGGAGGACTAGCGGGGGTCACCGGGGAGCTGTTTTTT.

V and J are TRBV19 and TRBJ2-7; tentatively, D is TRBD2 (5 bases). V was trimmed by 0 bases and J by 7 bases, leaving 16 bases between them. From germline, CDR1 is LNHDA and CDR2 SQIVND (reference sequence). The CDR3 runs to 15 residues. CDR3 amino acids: CASSIDQRGFWEQYF. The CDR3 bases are TGTGCCAGTAGTATAGACCAGCGAGGGTTTTGGGAGCAGTACTTC.

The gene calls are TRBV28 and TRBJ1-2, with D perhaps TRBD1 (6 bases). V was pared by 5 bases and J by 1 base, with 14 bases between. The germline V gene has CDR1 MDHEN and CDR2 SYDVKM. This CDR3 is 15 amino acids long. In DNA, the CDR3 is TGTGCCAGCAGTGAACAGGGACTTAGTAACTATGGCTACACCTTC. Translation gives CASSEQGLSNYGYTF.

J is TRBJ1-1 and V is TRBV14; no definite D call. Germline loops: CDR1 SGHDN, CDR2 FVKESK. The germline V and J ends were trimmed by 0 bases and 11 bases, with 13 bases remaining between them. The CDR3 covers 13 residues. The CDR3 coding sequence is TGTGCCAGCAGCCAAGATATCGAGGGTAGGGCTTTCTTT. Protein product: CASSQDIEGRAFF.

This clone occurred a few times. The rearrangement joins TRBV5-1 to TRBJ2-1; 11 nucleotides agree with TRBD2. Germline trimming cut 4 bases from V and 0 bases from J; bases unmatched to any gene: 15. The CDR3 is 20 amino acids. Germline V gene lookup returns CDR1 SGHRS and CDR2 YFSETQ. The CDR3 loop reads CASSRGLAGGAQSSYNEQFF. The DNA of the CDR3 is TGCGCCAGCAGCAGGGGGTTAGCGGGAGGGGCTCAAAGCTCCTACAATGAGCAGTTCTTC.

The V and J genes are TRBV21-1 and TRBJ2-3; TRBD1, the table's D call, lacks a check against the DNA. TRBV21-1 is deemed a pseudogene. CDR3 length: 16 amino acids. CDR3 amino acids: CASSKGTGPSTDTQYF. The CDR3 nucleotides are TGTGCCAGCAGCAAAGGGACAGGCCCTAGCACAGATACGCAGTATTTT.

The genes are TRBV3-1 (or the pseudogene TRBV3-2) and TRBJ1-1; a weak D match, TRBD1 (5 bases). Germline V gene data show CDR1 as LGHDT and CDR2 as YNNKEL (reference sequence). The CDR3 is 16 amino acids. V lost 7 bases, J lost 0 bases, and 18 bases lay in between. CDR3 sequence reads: CASTPGQGLMNTEAFF. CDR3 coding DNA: TGTGCCAGCACCCCCGGGCAGGGCCTCATGAACACTGAAGCTTTCTTT.

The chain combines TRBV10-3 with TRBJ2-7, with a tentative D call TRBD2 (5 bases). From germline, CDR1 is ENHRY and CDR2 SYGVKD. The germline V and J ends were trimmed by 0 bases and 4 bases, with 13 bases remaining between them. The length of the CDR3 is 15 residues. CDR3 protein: CAISESGVDVYEQYF. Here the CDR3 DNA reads TGTGCCATCAGTGAGTCCGGGGTCGACGTGTACGAGCAGTACTTC.

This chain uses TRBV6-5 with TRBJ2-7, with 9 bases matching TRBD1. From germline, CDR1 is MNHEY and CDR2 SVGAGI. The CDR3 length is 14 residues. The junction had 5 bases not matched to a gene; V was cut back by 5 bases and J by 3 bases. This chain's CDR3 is CASSPEDRGYEQYF. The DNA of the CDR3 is TGTGCCAGCAGTCCAGAGGACAGGGGCTACGAGCAGTACTTC.

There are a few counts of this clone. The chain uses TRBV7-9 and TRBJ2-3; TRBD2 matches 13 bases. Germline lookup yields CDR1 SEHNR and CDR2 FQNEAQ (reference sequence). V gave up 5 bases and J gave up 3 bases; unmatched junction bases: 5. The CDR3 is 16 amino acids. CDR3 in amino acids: CASSKGLAGSTDTQYF. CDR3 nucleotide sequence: TGTGCCAGCAGCAAGGGACTAGCGGGATCGACAGATACGCAGTATTTT.

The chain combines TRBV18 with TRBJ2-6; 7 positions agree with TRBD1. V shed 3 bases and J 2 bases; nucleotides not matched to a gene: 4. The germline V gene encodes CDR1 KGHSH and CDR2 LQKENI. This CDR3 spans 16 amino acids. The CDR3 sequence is CASSPGQVPGANVLTF. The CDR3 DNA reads TGTGCCAGCTCACCCGGACAGGTCCCTGGGGCCAACGTCCTGACTTTC.

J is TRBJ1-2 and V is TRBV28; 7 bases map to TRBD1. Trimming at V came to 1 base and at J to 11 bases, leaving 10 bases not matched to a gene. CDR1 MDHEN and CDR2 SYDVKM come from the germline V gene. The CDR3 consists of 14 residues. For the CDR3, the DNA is TGTGCCAGCAGTTTATTCGCGGGACAGATCTCTTACACCTTC. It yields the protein CASSLFAGQISYTF.

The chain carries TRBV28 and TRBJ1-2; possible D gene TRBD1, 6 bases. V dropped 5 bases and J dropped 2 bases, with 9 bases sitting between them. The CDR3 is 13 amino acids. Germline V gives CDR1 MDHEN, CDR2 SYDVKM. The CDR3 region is CASSLTGNYGYTF. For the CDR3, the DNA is TGTGCCAGCAGTCTCACAGGGAACTATGGCTACACCTTC.